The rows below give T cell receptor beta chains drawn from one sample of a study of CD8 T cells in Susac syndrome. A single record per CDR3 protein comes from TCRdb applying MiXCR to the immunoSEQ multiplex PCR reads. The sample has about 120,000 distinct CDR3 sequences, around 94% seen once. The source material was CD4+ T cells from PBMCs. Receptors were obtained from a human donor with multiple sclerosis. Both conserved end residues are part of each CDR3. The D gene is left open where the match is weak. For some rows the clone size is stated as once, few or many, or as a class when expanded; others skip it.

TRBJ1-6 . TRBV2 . CASSLARGGNSPLHF
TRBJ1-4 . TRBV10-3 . CAISDGGGGEKLFF
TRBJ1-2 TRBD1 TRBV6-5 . CASKGTGTGYTF
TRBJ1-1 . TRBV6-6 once CASSTPRAGTNTEAFF
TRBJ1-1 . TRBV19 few CASSMNTEAFF
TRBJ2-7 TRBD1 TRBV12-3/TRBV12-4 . CASSFGDSSSYEQYF
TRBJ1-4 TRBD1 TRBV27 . CASSPGTGARKLFF
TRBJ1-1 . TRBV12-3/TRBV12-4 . CASTQGKTEAFF
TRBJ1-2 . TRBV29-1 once CSVDKGINYGYTF
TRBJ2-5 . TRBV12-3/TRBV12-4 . CASSQTQLAQETQYF
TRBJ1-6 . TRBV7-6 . CASSLTENSPLHF
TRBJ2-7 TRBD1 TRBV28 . CASRRDSAYEQYF
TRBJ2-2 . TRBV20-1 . CSAKRDSTGELFF
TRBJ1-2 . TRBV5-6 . CASGRDYGYTF
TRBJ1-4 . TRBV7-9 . CASSPFGLQGSNEKLFF
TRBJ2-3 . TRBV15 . CATSRVTVFTDTQYF